Each of the 30 T cell receptor beta chains below was sequenced from the same sample in a study of blood T cell repertoires in COVID-19. Here immunoSEQ multiplex PCR was the method, and the copy in TCRdb shows in-frame clones only, minus some. Counted here are about 270,000 clones, over 85% occurring once; the ten biggest clones make up more than 1.5%. Sequenced input: PBMCs or T cells enriched from blood (not recorded which). Source of these receptors: a woman aged 60 to 75 who had recovered from COVID-19.

Here the CDR3 DNA reads TGCAGCGCCCATACCACGGTTTCCCCGGATACGCAGTATTTT. This codes for CSAHTTVSPDTQYF. The chain couples TRBV29-1 to TRBJ2-3, with D unresolved. The CDR3 has 14 amino acids. Germline V gives CDR1 SQVTM, CDR2 ANQGSEA. V was shortened by 7 bases and J by 6 bases, with 20 bases between the two germline ends.

The chain has TRBV28 and TRBJ1-5, with D possibly TRBD1 on 6 matching bases. In germline, CDR1 is MDHEN, CDR2 SYDVKM. V gave up 4 bases and J gave up 7 bases, with 11 bases separating them. CDR3 length equals 13 residues. CDR3 in amino acids: CASSSQQGQPQHF. CDR3 DNA: TGTGCCAGCAGTTCCCAACAGGGCCAGCCCCAGCATTTT.

This chain connects TRBV19 to TRBJ2-1; 12 bases are shared with TRBD2. The V and J ends lost 8 bases and 3 bases, in that order; junction bases with no gene match: 5. Per the germline V gene, CDR1 is LNHDA and CDR2 is SQIVND (reference sequence). The CDR3 has 15 residues. The DNA of the CDR3 is TGTGCCAGTTCCCTGGGACTAGCGGGCTACAATGAGCAGTTCTTC. Encoded protein: CASSLGLAGYNEQFF.

This clone was detected only a few times. V usage is TRBV2 and J usage is TRBJ2-3, with TRBD1 identical over 10 bases. The CDR3 covers 14 residues. The trim removed 4 bases at V and 5 bases at J, leaving 3 bases unmatched. Per the germline V gene, CDR1 is SNHLY and CDR2 is FYNNEI. Here the CDR3 reads CASSGQGAGDTQYF. The CDR3 DNA reads TGTGCCAGCAGTGGACAGGGGGCAGGAGATACGCAGTATTTT.

This clone was found once. V usage is TRBV9 and J usage is TRBJ1-6; 10 bases line up with TRBD1. The CDR3 length is 14 residues. V lost 3 bases, J lost 10 bases, and 4 bases stayed unmatched. CDR1 is SGDLS, CDR2 YYNGEE, per germline. The DNA of the CDR3 is TGTGCCAGCAGCGGCCGGGACAGGGGATCACCCCTCCACTTT. This gives the protein CASSGRDRGSPLHF.

The chain joins TRBV24-1 to TRBJ2-2, with D perhaps matching TRBD1 (7 bases). The germline gives CDR1 KGHDR, CDR2 SFDVKD. The CDR3 runs to 18 residues. V dropped 5 bases and J dropped 4 bases, with 22 bases sitting between them. The CDR3 DNA follows: TGTGCCACCAGTGGATTGGGGGTCGGAGGGGGCGGCACCGGGGAGCTGTTTTTT. Protein sequence: CATSGLGVGGGGTGELFF.

The chain carries TRBV30 and TRBJ1-5; maybe TRBD1 (5 bases). CDR3 length: 14 amino acids. The germline gives CDR1 GTSNPN, CDR2 SVGIG (reference sequence). V was clipped by 3 bases and J by 2 bases, with 11 bases between them. CDR3 DNA sequence: TGTGCCTGGAGGCCCGGGGGGGGCAATCAGCCCCAGCATTTT. This codes for CAWRPGGGNQPQHF.

A single count supports this clone. CDR3 in amino acids: CASSLEQGDTQYF. CDR3 in DNA: TGCGCCAGCAGCTTGGAACAGGGGGATACGCAGTATTTT. The rearrangement uses TRBV5-1 and TRBJ2-3; 7 bases match TRBD1. J gave up 6 bases and V 0 bases, and 1 base lay outside the gene matches. The CDR3 is made up of 13 amino acids. Germline loops: CDR1 SGHRS, CDR2 YFSETQ.

The chain joins TRBV7-9 to TRBJ2-3; 9 bases match TRBD2. Germline V gene data show CDR1 as SEHNR and CDR2 as FQNEAQ (reference sequence). J gave up 4 bases and V 2 bases, and 10 bases lay outside the gene matches. This CDR3 is 17 amino acids long. CDR3 sequence (DNA): TGTGCCAGCAGCTTATTTGGGCGGGAGGGCCGCGCAGATACGCAGTATTTT. Translation gives CASSLFGREGRADTQYF.

The V call is TRBV11-3, the J call TRBJ2-1; no clear D. Germline CDR1 SGHNT, CDR2 YENEEA. This CDR3 comprises 12 residues. V gave up 5 bases and J gave up 10 bases, with 12 bases separating them. CDR3 sequence (DNA): TGTGCCAGCAGCGCGGTGATTCCGGAGCAGTTCTTC. This translates into CASSAVIPEQFF.

The chain carries TRBV18 and TRBJ1-2, with 7 positions matching TRBD1. This CDR3 is 16 amino acids long. Germline CDR1 is KGHSH and CDR2 is LQKENI. Trimming took 3 bases from V and 8 from J; bases not matched to a gene: 15. The CDR3 DNA is TGTGCCAGCTCACCTTTGGACAGGAGGCCGAGGAAAGGCTACACCTTC. Translation: CASSPLDRRPRKGYTF.

This clone was seen just once. The V and J genes are TRBV28 and TRBJ1-5, with 8 bases matching TRBD1. The CDR3 has 16 amino acids. With 3 bases clipped from V and 1 base from J, the junction kept 5 bases outside the gene matches. In germline, CDR1 is MDHEN, CDR2 SYDVKM. CDR3 amino acids: CASSLGRGPSNQPQHF. The CDR3 region has the DNA TGTGCCAGCAGTTTGGGCAGGGGGCCGAGCAATCAGCCCCAGCATTTT.

The chain recombines TRBV19 with TRBJ2-5, with D maybe TRBD1 (6 bases). This CDR3 region has 14 residues. V dropped 3 bases and J dropped 4 bases, with 12 bases sitting between them. From germline, CDR1 is LNHDA and CDR2 SQIVND (reference sequence). In DNA form, the CDR3 reads TGTGCCAGTAGTATTGGGCAGGGGAGAGAGACCCAGTACTTC. Translation gives CASSIGQGRETQYF.

This clone was seen once. This chain connects TRBV7-9 to TRBJ1-2, with D uncertain. The CDR3 runs to 15 residues. The germline gives CDR1 SEHNR, CDR2 FQNEAQ (reference sequence). With 1 base removed from V and 5 bases from J, the gap between germline ends came to 14 bases. The CDR3 DNA sequence: TGTGCCAGCAGCTTAGGGGAGGCAGGCCAATATGGCTACACCTTC. As protein: CASSLGEAGQYGYTF. The full variable domain, its missing parts supplied by reference TRBV7-9 and TRBJ1-2, is DTGVSQNPRHKITKRGQNVTFRCDPISEHNRLYWYRQTLGQGPEFLTYFQNEAQLEKSRLLSDRFSAERPKGSFSTLEIQRTEQGDSAMYLCASSLGEAGQYGYTFGSGTRLTVV.

The chain combines TRBV7-2 with TRBJ1-1; a possible D gene is TRBD1 (5 bases). The CDR3 is 16 residues long. The ends were cut back, 5 bases at V and 3 bases at J, with 19 bases in the middle. Germline V gene data show CDR1 as SGHTA and CDR2 as FQGNSA. This CDR3 is CASSLSYRLVDTEAFF. CDR3 DNA sequence: TGTGCCAGCAGCCTTTCCTACAGGTTAGTGGACACTGAAGCTTTCTTT. Using reference TRBV7-2 and TRBJ1-1 for the parts outside the CDR3, the full variable domain is GAGVSQSPSNKVTEKGKDVELRCDPISGHTALYWYRQSLGQGLEFLIYFQGNSAPDKSGLPSDRFSAERTGGSVSTLTIQRTQQEDSAVYLCASSLSYRLVDTEAFFGQGTRLTVV.

The DNA for the CDR3 is TGTGCCAGCAGTTTCCTTACCGGGACAGGGGGCCGTGGCTACACCTTC. Residues: CASSFLTGTGGRGYTF. V is TRBV28 and J is TRBJ1-2; 12 bases agree with TRBD1. Germline V lookup: CDR1 MDHEN, CDR2 SYDVKM. J lost 7 bases, V lost 3 bases, and 9 bases had no gene match. The CDR3 consists of 16 residues.

The chain has TRBV25-1 and TRBJ1-2; D perhaps matches TRBD1 (5 bases). CDR3 length equals 16 residues. Germline CDR1 MGHDK, CDR2 SYGVNS. With 6 bases removed from V and 0 bases from J, the gap between germline ends came to 17 bases. As DNA, the CDR3 is TGTGCCAGCAGCTCGTCTCGGACACCGGCTAACTATGGCTACACCTTC. This gives the protein CASSSSRTPANYGYTF.

The chain couples TRBV6-5 to TRBJ2-7, with D possibly matching TRBD1 (6 bases). V dropped 6 bases and J dropped 5 bases, with 17 bases sitting between them. CDR1 and CDR2 from the germline V gene are MNHEY and SVGAGI. The CDR3 spans 14 residues. DNA for the CDR3: TGTGCCAGCAGGCCCACAGGGAATCGCAACGAGCAGTACTTC. Translation: CASRPTGNRNEQYF.

This rearrangement joins TRBV28 to TRBJ1-5, with 9 bases matching TRBD1. Germline CDR1 reads MDHEN; CDR2 reads SYDVKM. This CDR3 is 15 amino acids long. The junction had 3 bases not matched to a gene; V was cut back by 3 bases and J by 3 bases. CDR3 protein: CASSLGQGTNQPQHF. The CDR3 nucleotides read TGTGCCAGCAGTTTGGGACAGGGTACCAATCAGCCCCAGCATTTT.

V is TRBV3-1 (or the pseudogene TRBV3-2) and J is TRBJ2-7; D is possibly TRBD1 (6 bases). Per the germline V gene, CDR1 is LGHDT and CDR2 is YNNKEL (reference sequence). Trimming left V 2 bases short and J 0 bases short, with 8 bases between. This CDR3 is 14 amino acids long. The CDR3 loop reads CASSQRGSSYEQYF. CDR3 DNA sequence: TGTGCCAGCAGCCAAAGGGGGAGCTCCTACGAGCAGTACTTC.

The rearrangement links TRBV30 to TRBJ1-6, with 9 bases fitting TRBD1. CDR1 GTSNPN and CDR2 SVGIG come from the germline V gene (reference sequence). V trimming: 3 bases; J trimming: 10 bases; junction bases outside the gene matches: 7. This CDR3 comprises 14 residues. CDR3 region: CAWRRGQGGSPLHF. CDR3 coding DNA: TGTGCCTGGAGAAGGGGACAGGGCGGATCACCCCTCCACTTT.

V is TRBV12-3 or TRBV12-4 and J is TRBJ2-3; tentative D call: TRBD1 (5 bases). The CDR3 has 13 residues. V was trimmed by 7 bases and J by 2 bases, leaving 10 bases between them. This CDR3 is CASTWGITDTQYF. The CDR3 nucleotides read TGTGCCAGCACTTGGGGCATCACAGATACGCAGTATTTT.

V usage is TRBV27 and J usage is TRBJ2-3; D might be TRBD2 (5 bases). V lost 4 bases to trimming and J lost 2 bases, with 25 bases between them. Looked up from germline, CDR1 is MNHEY and CDR2 is SMNVEV (reference sequence). The CDR3 extends over 19 amino acids. The CDR3 region is CASSSLQTGSSPFTDTQYF. CDR3 bases: TGTGCCAGCAGTTCCCTACAGACTGGGAGCAGCCCATTCACAGATACGCAGTATTTT.

The rearrangement links TRBV5-6 to TRBJ2-1; the D gene is possibly TRBD2 (7 bases). There are 19 residues in the CDR3. CDR1 SGHDT and CDR2 YYEEEE come from the germline V gene. V dropped 4 bases and J dropped 0 bases, with 23 bases sitting between them. CDR3 coding DNA: TGTGCCAGCAGCCATCTAAGGGCGGGGGCCACGAGCTCCTACAATGAGCAGTTCTTC. Residues: CASSHLRAGATSSYNEQFF.

In this sample, this clone turned up a few times. This chain links TRBV7-9 with TRBJ2-2, with a possible D match to TRBD2 (5 bases). V lost 6 bases to trimming and J lost 6 bases, with 20 bases between them. Germline-derived CDR1 and CDR2 are SEHNR and FQNEAQ (reference sequence). The CDR3 consists of 16 residues. The CDR3 protein is CASSPPGTGYAGELFF. Here the CDR3 DNA reads TGTGCCAGCAGTCCTCCCGGCACGGGGTACGCCGGGGAGCTGTTTTTT.

The chain employs TRBV3-1 (or the pseudogene TRBV3-2) and TRBJ1-2, with D possibly being TRBD1 (5 bases). V lost 3 bases and J lost 5, with 13 bases in between. In germline, CDR1 is LGHDT, CDR2 YNNKEL (reference sequence). The CDR3 sequence is 14 residues long. CDR3: CASSQDTSRYGYTF. The DNA of the CDR3 is TGTGCCAGCAGCCAGGACACTTCACGATATGGCTACACCTTC.

Notes on this clone: An end of the junction differs from the germline gene, which may be a read error. The rearrangement joins TRBV2 to TRBJ2-4; D might be TRBD2 (6 bases). Germline CDR1 reads SNHLY; CDR2 reads FYNNEI. The CDR3 is 12 amino acids. For the CDR3, the DNA is TGTGCCAGCAGCCCCTCTCCGGGACTGGATATCTTC. It encodes CASSPSPGLDIF.

The chain joins TRBV28 to TRBJ1-6, with a weak D call TRBD1 (6 bases). The CDR3 sequence is 14 residues long. The germline V gene has CDR1 MDHEN and CDR2 SYDVKM. V was pared by 5 bases and J by 7 bases, with 12 bases between. CDR3 sequence reads: CASSTDRQNSPLHF. The CDR3 DNA sequence: TGTGCCAGCAGTACGGACAGACAAAATTCACCCCTCCACTTT.

V usage is TRBV5-8 and J usage is TRBJ1-1; 8 positions agree with TRBD1. Trimming at V came to 1 base and at J to 4 bases, leaving 3 bases not matched to a gene. This CDR3 contains 14 residues. CDR1 is SGHTS and CDR2 is YDEGEE in the germline V gene. CDR3 coding DNA: TGTGCCAGCAGCTTGATGGGACAGGTCACTGAAGCTTTCTTT. Its translation: CASSLMGQVTEAFF.

The chain uses TRBV12-3 or TRBV12-4 and TRBJ1-1, with TRBD1 matching over 10 bases. The V gene end was trimmed by 5 bases and the J gene end by 4 bases; junction bases not matched to a gene: 1. The CDR3 totals 13 residues. This chain's CDR3 is CASSRTGGTEAFF. The CDR3 DNA reads TGTGCCAGCAGTCGGACAGGGGGCACTGAAGCTTTCTTT.